The 32 T cell receptor beta chains below come from one sample, sequenced in a study of blood T cell repertoires in COVID-19 (dated by TCRdb to about 2020). The library relied on the immunoSEQ multiplex PCR assay. Sourced from immuneACCESS, this table was stored by TCRdb with only in-frame sequences that have V and J called. A share of the clones is absent; for the studies checked, an unresolved V gene accounts for under half, and the remainder has no known explanation. The sample table lists 150,000 or so clones, about 85% of them with a count of one. 3% to 3.5% of the sample rests with the top ten. What was sequenced was peripheral blood. The receptor set was obtained from a human donor with acute or convalescent COVID-19. The donor label of this sample is uncertain.

The chain combines TRBV15 with TRBJ2-3; TRBD1 might be the D (6 bases). The CDR3 totals 17 residues. V lost 2 bases and J 14 bases, leaving 29 bases between the germline ends. Germline-derived CDR1 and CDR2 are LNHNV and YYDKDF (reference sequence). CDR3 amino acids: CATSRQLPGQLGGQLYF. CDR3 nucleotide sequence: TGTGCCACCAGCAGACAGCTGCCGGGACAATTAGGCGGGCAGCTGTATTTT.

The sample holds a few counts of this clone. V is TRBV11-2 and J is TRBJ1-6; D not resolved. Germline-derived CDR1 and CDR2 are SGHAT and FQNNGV. V was cut by 1 base and J by 0 bases, with 10 bases left in between. The CDR3 has 17 amino acids. CDR3 nucleotides: TGTGCCAGCAGCTTAGGAAGCTCTTACTCCTATAATTCACCCCTCCACTTT. Residues: CASSLGSSYSYNSPLHF.

The chain has TRBV6-6 and TRBJ1-5; tentative D call: TRBD1 (6 bases). Germline V gene data show CDR1 as MNHNY and CDR2 as SVGAGI (reference sequence). Trimming took off 6 bases at V and 2 bases at J, with 14 bases between the two ends. The CDR3 contains 15 residues. CDR3 in DNA: TGTGCCAGCAGCCGACAGGTCGACGGCAATCAGCCCCAGCATTTT. Protein: CASSRQVDGNQPQHF.

This chain connects TRBV4-3 to TRBJ1-5; D is possibly TRBD1 (6 bases). The CDR3 is 14 residues long. CDR1 is LGHNA and CDR2 is YSLEER in the germline V gene. Trimming left V 0 bases short and J 7 bases short, with 10 bases between. CDR3 DNA sequence: TGCGCCAGCAGCCAAGATCACAGGGAACAGCCCCAGCATTTT. Protein sequence: CASSQDHREQPQHF.

CDR3 loop: CASSLGTFAFF. CDR3 DNA sequence: TGTGCCAGCAGCCTAGGGACATTCGCTTTCTTT. The V and J genes are TRBV3-1 (or the pseudogene TRBV3-2) and TRBJ1-1, with D tentatively TRBD1 (6 bases). Germline loops: CDR1 LGHDT, CDR2 YNNKEL (reference sequence). This CDR3 region has 11 residues. V lost 4 bases to trimming and J lost 11 bases, with 11 bases between them.

This sequence joins TRBV5-1 and TRBJ2-5; 7 bases fit TRBD2. There are 13 residues in the CDR3. With 1 base clipped from V and 5 bases from J, the junction kept 2 bases outside the gene matches. In germline, CDR1 is SGHRS, CDR2 YFSETQ. CDR3 region: CASSLIGGETQYF. The CDR3 DNA reads TGCGCCAGCAGCTTGATCGGGGGGGAGACCCAGTACTTC.

The chain employs TRBV11-2 and TRBJ2-3; weak D call: TRBD1 (7 bases). The germline gives CDR1 SGHAT, CDR2 FQNNGV. The V end was cut by 0 bases, the J end by 5 bases, with 15 bases between. This CDR3 comprises 16 residues. The CDR3, as DNA: TGTGCCAGCAGCTTAGACACTCGACAGGGACTAGATACGCAGTATTTT. Translation: CASSLDTRQGLDTQYF.

V gene TRBV11-3 combines with J gene TRBJ1-1; D gene uncertain. Trimming cost V 5 bases and J 5 bases, with 15 bases left between them. This CDR3 spans 14 amino acids. Germline V gene sequence: CDR1 SGHNT, CDR2 YENEEA. CDR3 sequence (DNA): TGTGCCAGCAGCCCGAGAGTGTTCGAGACTGAAGCTTTCTTT. Translated, it gives CASSPRVFETEAFF.

The chain combines TRBV6-4 with TRBJ2-3; D unresolved. This CDR3 region has 15 residues. Trimming cost V 4 bases and J 1 base, with 12 bases left between them. Germline assignment: CDR1 MRHNA and CDR2 SNTAGT. CDR3 sequence reads: CASSGSISGTDTQYF. In nucleotides, the CDR3 is TGTGCCAGCAGTGGGAGCATCTCCGGCACAGATACGCAGTATTTT.

CDR3 nucleotides: TGTGCCAGCAGTGATATTGAGGGTCCAACGCCTAACTATGGCTACACCTTC. As protein: CASSDIEGPTPNYGYTF. The chain is built from TRBV25-1 and TRBJ1-2; no clear D. The length of the CDR3 is 17 residues. V lost 3 bases to trimming and J lost 0 bases, with 17 bases between them. CDR1 is MGHDK and CDR2 is SYGVNS in the germline V gene.

The CDR3 protein is CAWSEPQGLLTEAFF. In nucleotides, the CDR3 is TGTGCCTGGAGTGAGCCACAGGGATTGTTGACTGAAGCTTTCTTT. The chain couples TRBV30 to TRBJ1-1; D perhaps matches TRBD1 (6 bases). The CDR3 sequence is 15 residues long. Trimming cost V 1 base and J 5 bases, with 17 bases left between them. Germline values: CDR1 GTSNPN, CDR2 SVGIG (reference sequence).

The V call is TRBV19, the J call TRBJ1-1, with D unresolved. Trimming removed 7 bases from V and 0 bases from J, with 6 bases in between. Germline V gene lookup returns CDR1 LNHDA and CDR2 SQIVND (reference sequence). This CDR3 comprises 12 residues. The CDR3 spells CASNRVNTEAFF. The CDR3 region has the DNA TGTGCCAGTAACAGAGTGAACACTGAAGCTTTCTTT. The variable domain in full, completed from reference TRBV19 and TRBJ1-1, reads DGGITQSPKYLFRKEGQNVTLSCEQNLNHDAMYWYRQDPGQGLRLIYYSQIVNDFQKGDIAEGYSVSREKKESFPLTVTSAQKNPTAFYLCASNRVNTEAFFGQGTRLTVV.

The CDR3 DNA follows: TGTGCCAGTAGTTTACTATGGGTGAACACTGAAGCTTTCTTT. Residues: CASSLLWVNTEAFF. The chain couples TRBV19 to TRBJ1-1; D is undetermined. The CDR3 loop spans 14 amino acids. Germline values: CDR1 LNHDA, CDR2 SQIVND (reference sequence). V lost 5 bases, J lost 0 bases, and 10 bases lay in between. Based on the CDR3 plus reference TRBV19 and TRBJ1-1, the full variable domain is DGGITQSPKYLFRKEGQNVTLSCEQNLNHDAMYWYRQDPGQGLRLIYYSQIVNDFQKGDIAEGYSVSREKKESFPLTVTSAQKNPTAFYLCASSLLWVNTEAFFGQGTRLTVV.

This rearrangement joins TRBV18 to TRBJ2-5; TRBD1 aligns across 10 bases. Germline V gene sequence: CDR1 KGHSH, CDR2 LQKENI. The CDR3 has 17 amino acids. V lost 6 bases to trimming and J lost 5 bases; unmatched junction nucleotides: 15. DNA of the CDR3: TGTGCCAGCTCCTTGGGACAGGGGAAAACGGAGAAGGAGACCCAGTACTTC. The encoded protein is CASSLGQGKTEKETQYF. Complete variable domain (other parts from reference TRBV18 and TRBJ2-5): NAGVMQNPRHLVRRRGQEARLRCSPMKGHSHVYWYRQLPEEGLKFMVYLQKENIIDESGMPKERFSAEFPKEGPSILRIQQVVRGDSAAYFCASSLGQGKTEKETQYFGPGTRLLVL.

The rearrangement joins TRBV7-2 to TRBJ2-7, with a possible D match to TRBD1 (5 bases). In germline, CDR1 is SGHTA, CDR2 FQGNSA. Trimming stripped 4 bases from V and 4 bases from J, with 14 bases between. This CDR3 comprises 14 residues. The CDR3 sequence: CASSSRALSYEQYF. The DNA for the CDR3 is TGTGCCAGCAGCTCCAGGGCCCTCTCTTACGAGCAGTACTTC.

This chain joins TRBV5-1 and TRBJ2-7; 7 bases are shared with TRBD2. Germline lookup yields CDR1 SGHRS and CDR2 YFSETQ. V was pared by 0 bases and J by 5 bases, with 11 bases of the junction left unmatched. The CDR3 sequence is 16 residues long. The CDR3 region has the DNA TGCGCCAGCAGCTTGGATGGGGAGGGACCGAAGGACGAGCAGTACTTC. Translation gives CASSLDGEGPKDEQYF.

This clone came up a few times. V and J are TRBV29-1 and TRBJ2-1; the match to TRBD1 covers 8 bases. Trimming removed 1 base from V and 12 bases from J; junction bases left unmatched: 17. CDR1 and CDR2 from the germline V gene are SQVTM and ANQGSEA. There are 16 residues in the CDR3. Here the CDR3 DNA reads TGCAGCGTTGAAGCCCAGGGGACAGGTCGGGTCCGAGGGCAGTTCTTC. Its translation is CSVEAQGTGRVRGQFF.

The rearrangement uses TRBV9 and TRBJ2-5; maybe TRBD1 (6 bases). Trimming took off 4 bases at V and 3 bases at J, with 13 bases between the two ends. The CDR3 sequence is 14 residues long. CDR1 and CDR2 from the germline V gene are SGDLS and YYNGEE. CDR3 DNA: TGTGCCAGCAGCTCCCGGGGACAAGAAGAGACCCAGTACTTC. Amino acids: CASSSRGQEETQYF. Combining the CDR3 with reference TRBV9 and TRBJ2-5 gives the whole variable domain DSGVTQTPKHLITATGQRVTLRCSPRSGDLSVYWYQQSLDQGLQFLIQYYNGEERAKGNILERFSAQQFPDLHSELNLSSLELGDSALYFCASSSRGQEETQYFGPGTRLLVL.

The chain has TRBV18 and TRBJ2-1; 12 bases match TRBD2. Germline V CDR1 and CDR2: KGHSH, LQKENI. The CDR3 loop spans 15 amino acids. With 6 bases clipped from V and 8 bases from J, the junction kept 8 bases outside the gene matches. CDR3 residues: CASSQTSGGEDEQFF. CDR3 nucleotide sequence: TGTGCCAGCTCCCAGACTAGCGGGGGTGAGGATGAGCAGTTCTTC.

This chain connects TRBV18 to TRBJ1-3; TRBD1 might be the D (6 bases). V lost 6 bases to trimming and J lost 0 bases, with 12 bases between them. Germline V gene lookup returns CDR1 KGHSH and CDR2 LQKENI. CDR3 length: 15 amino acids. The CDR3 DNA is TGTGCCAGCTCGCAGGGGACTAGCTCTGGAAACACCATATATTTT. As protein: CASSQGTSSGNTIYF.

V gene TRBV7-2 combines with J gene TRBJ2-5, with 8 bases lining up with TRBD2. Per germline, CDR1 SGHTA and CDR2 FQGNSA. J lost 4 bases, V lost 4 bases, and 8 bases had no gene match. The length of the CDR3 is 15 residues. The chain's CDR3 is CASSSGSRGGETQYF. In DNA form, the CDR3 reads TGTGCCAGCAGCTCCGGCAGCCGGGGGGGAGAGACCCAGTACTTC. The full variable domain, rest sourced from reference TRBV7-2 and TRBJ2-5, is GAGVSQSPSNKVTEKGKDVELRCDPISGHTALYWYRQSLGQGLEFLIYFQGNSAPDKSGLPSDRFSAERTGGSVSTLTIQRTQQEDSAVYLCASSSGSRGGETQYFGPGTRLLVL.

This clone occurred once. The chain is built from TRBV6-5 and TRBJ1-1, with TRBD1 as a possible D gene (5 bases). The V end was cut by 6 bases, the J end by 6 bases, with 11 bases between. Looked up from germline, CDR1 is MNHEY and CDR2 is SVGAGI. The CDR3 has 12 amino acids. The CDR3 sequence: CASSRLGAEAFF. The CDR3 nucleotides are TGTGCCAGCAGCCGCTTAGGGGCTGAAGCTTTCTTT.

The chain combines TRBV7-8 with TRBJ2-6; D is ambiguous. This CDR3 is built from 16 residues. Germline CDR1 and CDR2: SGHVS and FQNEAQ. V was clipped by 5 bases and J by 0 bases, with 11 bases between them. This CDR3 is CASSPVYSSGANVLTF. The CDR3 DNA sequence: TGTGCCAGCAGCCCCGTTTACAGCTCTGGGGCCAACGTCCTGACTTTC.

The chain employs TRBV5-1 and TRBJ2-6; a possible D gene is TRBD1 (6 bases). Germline values: CDR1 SGHRS, CDR2 YFSETQ. The CDR3 covers 13 residues. V shed 10 bases and J shed 2 bases, with 10 bases lying between them. CDR3 residues: CAVAGAGANVLTF. In DNA, the CDR3 is TGCGCCGTCGCAGGGGCTGGGGCCAACGTCCTGACTTTC.

In DNA form, the CDR3 reads TGCGCCAGCAGCTTGGCAGGGGCTAGCGGGGGCAATGAGCAGTTCTTC. Its translation: CASSLAGASGGNEQFF. The genes are TRBV5-1 and TRBJ2-1; 10 bases agree with TRBD2. CDR1 SGHRS and CDR2 YFSETQ come from the germline V gene. The junction had 6 bases not matched to a gene; V was cut back by 0 bases and J by 6 bases. The CDR3 runs to 16 residues.

The rearrangement links TRBV10-3 to TRBJ2-5; possibly TRBD2 for D (6 bases). The CDR3 spans 14 residues. Germline values: CDR1 ENHRY, CDR2 SYGVKD. Trimming left V 5 bases short and J 2 bases short, with 12 bases between. DNA of the CDR3: TGTGCCATCAGTCCTGGGGGGTCTCAAGAGACCCAGTACTTC. Protein sequence: CAISPGGSQETQYF.

The CDR3 sequence is CASRETSGGETQYF. In DNA form, the CDR3 reads TGCGCCAGCAGAGAGACTAGCGGGGGAGAGACCCAGTACTTC. This chain links TRBV5-1 with TRBJ2-5; 12 bases map to TRBD2. The CDR3 has 14 residues. Losses at the gene ends were 5 bases for V and 4 bases for J; bases not matched to a gene: 3. Germline CDR1 and CDR2: SGHRS and YFSETQ.

The chain carries TRBV19 and TRBJ2-1; 12 bases line up with TRBD2. V lost 6 bases and J lost 2; bases outside the gene matches: 2. CDR3 length equals 15 residues. Germline V CDR1 and CDR2: LNHDA, SQIVND (reference sequence). The CDR3 region has the DNA TGTGCCAGTAGCACTAGCGGGGGGACCTACAATGAGCAGTTCTTC. It yields the protein CASSTSGGTYNEQFF.

V and J are TRBV29-1 and TRBJ1-1; tentatively, D is TRBD1 (6 bases). CDR1 is SQVTM, CDR2 ANQGSEA, per germline. This CDR3 has 12 residues. V shed 5 bases and J shed 1 base, with 8 bases lying between them. CDR3 sequence (DNA): TGCAGCGTTTCGACAGGGAACACTGAAGCTTTCTTT. Translated: CSVSTGNTEAFF.

V is TRBV19 and J is TRBJ1-2; D perhaps matches TRBD1 (6 bases). CDR3 length: 13 amino acids. V dropped 6 bases and J dropped 6 bases, with 14 bases sitting between them. From germline, CDR1 is LNHDA and CDR2 SQIVND (reference sequence). CDR3 DNA sequence: TGTGCCAGTAGAAAGGGGGTCCCAGATGGCTACACCTTC. As protein: CASRKGVPDGYTF.

The J gene is TRBJ1-1, the V gene TRBV6-6; 7 bases fit TRBD1. V lost 0 bases to trimming and J lost 10 bases; unmatched junction nucleotides: 2. CDR1 is MNHNY, CDR2 SVGAGI, per germline (reference sequence). CDR3 size: 12 residues. The CDR3 region has the DNA TGTGCCAGCAGTTACTCTCAGGGGGGAGCTTTCTTT. Translation gives CASSYSQGGAFF.

The rearrangement links TRBV4-1 to TRBJ2-5, with 13 bases matching TRBD2. J lost 1 base, V lost 0 bases, and 8 bases had no gene match. CDR1 and CDR2 from the germline V gene are MGHRA and YSYEKL. The CDR3 runs to 19 residues. The CDR3 spells CASSQDRTSGGAIQETQYF. The CDR3 coding sequence is TGCGCCAGCAGCCAAGATAGAACTAGCGGGGGGGCCATCCAAGAGACCCAGTACTTC.